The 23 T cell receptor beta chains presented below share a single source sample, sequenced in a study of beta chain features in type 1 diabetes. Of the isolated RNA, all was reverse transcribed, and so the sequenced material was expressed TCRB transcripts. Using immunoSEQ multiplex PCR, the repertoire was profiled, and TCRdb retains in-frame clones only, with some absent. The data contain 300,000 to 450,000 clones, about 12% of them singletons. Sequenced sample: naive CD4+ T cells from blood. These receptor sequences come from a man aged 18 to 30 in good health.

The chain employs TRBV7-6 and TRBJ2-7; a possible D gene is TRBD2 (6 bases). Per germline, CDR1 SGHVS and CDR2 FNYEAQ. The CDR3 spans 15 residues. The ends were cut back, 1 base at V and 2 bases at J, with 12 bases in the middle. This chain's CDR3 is CASSLGVSGTYEQYF. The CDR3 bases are TGTGCCAGCAGCTTAGGGGTTAGCGGAACCTACGAGCAGTACTTC.

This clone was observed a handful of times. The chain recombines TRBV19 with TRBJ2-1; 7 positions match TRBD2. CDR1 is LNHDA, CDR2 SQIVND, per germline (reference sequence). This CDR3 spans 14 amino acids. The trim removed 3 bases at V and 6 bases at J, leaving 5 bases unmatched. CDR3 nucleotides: TGTGCCAGTAGTATTGGACTAGATTTCAATGAGCAGTTCTTC. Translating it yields CASSIGLDFNEQFF.

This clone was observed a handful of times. CDR3 region: CASSLIGGLSTDTQYF. The CDR3 DNA reads TGTGCCAGCAGCTTAATCGGTGGACTGAGCACAGATACGCAGTATTTT. V is TRBV7-3 and J is TRBJ2-3; a weak D match, TRBD2 (5 bases). Between the trimmed V and J ends, which lost 1 base and 0 bases, there was a span of 11 bases. The CDR3 totals 16 residues. Germline V gene data show CDR1 as SGHTA and CDR2 as FQGTGA.

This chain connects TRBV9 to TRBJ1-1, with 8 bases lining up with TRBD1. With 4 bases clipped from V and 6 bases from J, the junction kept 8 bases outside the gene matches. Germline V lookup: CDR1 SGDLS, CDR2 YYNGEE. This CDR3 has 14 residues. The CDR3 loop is CASSIAGQGSEAFF. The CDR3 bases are TGTGCCAGCAGCATAGCCGGACAGGGTTCTGAAGCTTTCTTT.

The CDR3 reads CAISAPGQSYNEQFF. CDR3 DNA sequence: TGTGCCATCAGTGCCCCGGGACAGTCCTACAATGAGCAGTTCTTC. The chain recombines TRBV10-3 with TRBJ2-1, with 7 positions matching TRBD1. From germline, CDR1 is ENHRY and CDR2 SYGVKD. V lost 4 bases and J lost 1; bases outside the gene matches: 4. This CDR3 comprises 15 residues.

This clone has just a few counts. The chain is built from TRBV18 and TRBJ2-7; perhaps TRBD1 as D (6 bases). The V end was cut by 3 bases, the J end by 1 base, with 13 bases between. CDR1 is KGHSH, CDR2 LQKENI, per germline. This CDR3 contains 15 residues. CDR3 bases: TGTGCCAGCTCACCGTCAGGACAGTCTTCCTACGAGCAGTACTTC. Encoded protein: CASSPSGQSSYEQYF. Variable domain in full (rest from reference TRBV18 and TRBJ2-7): NAGVMQNPRHLVRRRGQEARLRCSPMKGHSHVYWYRQLPEEGLKFMVYLQKENIIDESGMPKERFSAEFPKEGPSILRIQQVVRGDSAAYFCASSPSGQSSYEQYFGPGTRLTVT.

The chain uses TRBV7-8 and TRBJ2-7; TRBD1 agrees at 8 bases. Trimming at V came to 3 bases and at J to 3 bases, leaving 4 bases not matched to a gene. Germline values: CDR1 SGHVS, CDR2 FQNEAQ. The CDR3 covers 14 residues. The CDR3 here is CASSFRTGLYEQYF. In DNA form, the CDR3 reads TGTGCCAGCAGCTTTCGGACAGGGCTCTACGAGCAGTACTTC.

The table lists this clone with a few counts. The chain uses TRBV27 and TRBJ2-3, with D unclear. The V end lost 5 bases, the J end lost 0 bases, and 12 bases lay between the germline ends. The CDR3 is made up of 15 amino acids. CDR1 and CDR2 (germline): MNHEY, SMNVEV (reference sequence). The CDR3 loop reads CASSLTTPSTDTQYF. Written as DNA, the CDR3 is TGTGCCAGCAGTCTGACGACACCTAGCACAGATACGCAGTATTTT.

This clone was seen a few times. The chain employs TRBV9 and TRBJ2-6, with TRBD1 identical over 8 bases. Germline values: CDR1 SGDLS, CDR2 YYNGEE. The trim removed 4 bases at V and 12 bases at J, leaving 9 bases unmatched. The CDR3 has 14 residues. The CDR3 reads CASSSDREAGVLTF. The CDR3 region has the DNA TGTGCCAGCAGCTCGGACAGGGAGGCCGGCGTCCTGACTTTC.

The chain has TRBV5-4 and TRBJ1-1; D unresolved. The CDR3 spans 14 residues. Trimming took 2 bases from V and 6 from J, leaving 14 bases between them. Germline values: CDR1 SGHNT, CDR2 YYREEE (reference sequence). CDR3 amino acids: CASSFKRGLAEAFF. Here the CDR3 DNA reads TGTGCCAGCAGCTTCAAGCGGGGTTTAGCTGAAGCTTTCTTT.

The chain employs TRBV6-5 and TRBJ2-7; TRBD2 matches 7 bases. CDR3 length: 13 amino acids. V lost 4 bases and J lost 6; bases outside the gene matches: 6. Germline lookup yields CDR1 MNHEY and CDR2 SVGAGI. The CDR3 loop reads CASSSPGGLEQYF. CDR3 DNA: TGTGCCAGCAGTTCCCCGGGAGGTCTCGAGCAGTACTTC.

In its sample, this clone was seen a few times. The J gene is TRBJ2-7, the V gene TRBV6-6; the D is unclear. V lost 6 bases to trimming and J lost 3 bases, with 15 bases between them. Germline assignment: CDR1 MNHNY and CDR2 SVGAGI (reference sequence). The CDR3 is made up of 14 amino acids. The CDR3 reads CASSTPGSHYEQYF. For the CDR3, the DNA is TGTGCCAGCAGCACCCCCGGTAGCCACTACGAGCAGTACTTC.

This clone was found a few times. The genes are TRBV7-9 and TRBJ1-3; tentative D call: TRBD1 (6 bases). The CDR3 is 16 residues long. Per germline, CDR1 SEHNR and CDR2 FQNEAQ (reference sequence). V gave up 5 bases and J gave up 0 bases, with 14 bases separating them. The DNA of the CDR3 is TGTGCCAGCAGCGCCCGACAGGAGCTCTCTGGAAACACCATATATTTT. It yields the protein CASSARQELSGNTIYF.

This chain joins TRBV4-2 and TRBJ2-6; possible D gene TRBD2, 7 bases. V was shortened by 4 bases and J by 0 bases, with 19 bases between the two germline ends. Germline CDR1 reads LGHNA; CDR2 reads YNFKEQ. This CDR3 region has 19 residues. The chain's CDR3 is CASSPAWGGGRSGANVLTF. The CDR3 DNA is TGTGCCAGCAGCCCCGCTTGGGGAGGGGGACGCTCTGGGGCCAACGTCCTGACTTTC.

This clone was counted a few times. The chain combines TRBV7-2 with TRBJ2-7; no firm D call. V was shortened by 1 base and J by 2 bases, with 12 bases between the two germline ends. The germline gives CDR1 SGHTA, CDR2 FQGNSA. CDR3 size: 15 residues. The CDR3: CASSLVGRNAYEQYF. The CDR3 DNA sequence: TGTGCCAGCAGCTTAGTGGGCAGGAATGCCTACGAGCAGTACTTC.

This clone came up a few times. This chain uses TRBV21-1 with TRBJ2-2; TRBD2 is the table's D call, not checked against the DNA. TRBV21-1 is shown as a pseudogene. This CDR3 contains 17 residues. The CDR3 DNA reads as TGTGCCAGCAGCAAAGATGATAGCGGGGGGAACACCGGGGAGCTGTTTTTT. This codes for CASSKDDSGGNTGELFF.

In nucleotides, the CDR3 is TGTGCCAGCAGCTTGGGAGGGGAGTCCTACGAGCAGTACTTC. Residues: CASSLGGESYEQYF. The genes are TRBV11-3 and TRBJ2-7; TRBD2 agrees at 7 bases. Germline CDR1 and CDR2: SGHNT and YENEEA. V gave up 3 bases and J gave up 1 base; unmatched junction bases: 3. CDR3 length equals 14 residues.

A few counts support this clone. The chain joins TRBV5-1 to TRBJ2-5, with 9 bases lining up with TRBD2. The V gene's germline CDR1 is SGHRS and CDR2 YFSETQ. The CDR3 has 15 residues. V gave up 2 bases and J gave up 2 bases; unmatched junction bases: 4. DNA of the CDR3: TGCGCCAGCAGCTTCACGCGGGGGGGGCAAGAGACCCAGTACTTC. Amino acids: CASSFTRGGQETQYF.

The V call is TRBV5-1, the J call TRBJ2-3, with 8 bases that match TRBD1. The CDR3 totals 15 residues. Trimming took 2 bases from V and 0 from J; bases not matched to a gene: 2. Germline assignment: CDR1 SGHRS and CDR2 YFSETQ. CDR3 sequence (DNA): TGCGCCAGCAGCTTCCGACAGGGGAGCACAGATACGCAGTATTTT. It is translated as CASSFRQGSTDTQYF.

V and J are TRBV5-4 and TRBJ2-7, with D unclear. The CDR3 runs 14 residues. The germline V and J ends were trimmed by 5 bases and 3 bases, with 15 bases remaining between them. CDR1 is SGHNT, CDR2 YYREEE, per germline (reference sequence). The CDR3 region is CASSRGALGYEQYF. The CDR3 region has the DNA TGTGCCAGCAGTAGAGGCGCGTTGGGCTACGAGCAGTACTTC.

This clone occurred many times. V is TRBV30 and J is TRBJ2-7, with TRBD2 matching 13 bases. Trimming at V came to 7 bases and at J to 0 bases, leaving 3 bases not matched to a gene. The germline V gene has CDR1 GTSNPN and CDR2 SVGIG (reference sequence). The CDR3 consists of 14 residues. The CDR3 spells CAYWTSGSSYEQYF. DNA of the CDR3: TGTGCCTACTGGACTAGCGGGAGCTCCTACGAGCAGTACTTC. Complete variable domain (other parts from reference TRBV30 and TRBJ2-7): SQTIHQWPATLVQPVGSPLSLECTVEGTSNPNLYWYRQAAGRGLQLLFYSVGIGQISSEVPQNLSASRPQDRQFILSSKKLLLSDSGFYLCAYWTSGSSYEQYFGPGTRLTVT.

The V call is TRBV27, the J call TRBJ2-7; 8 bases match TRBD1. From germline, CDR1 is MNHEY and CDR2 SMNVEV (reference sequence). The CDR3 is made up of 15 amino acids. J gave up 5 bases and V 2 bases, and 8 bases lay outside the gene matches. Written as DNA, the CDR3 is TGTGCCAGCAGTTTACGCTGGCAGGGGGCCGACGAGCAGTACTTC. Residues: CASSLRWQGADEQYF.

In nucleotides, the CDR3 is TGTGCCAGCAGGGAGATTAGCACAGATACGCAGTATTTT. Amino acids: CASREISTDTQYF. The chain uses TRBV25-1 and TRBJ2-3; D call uncertain. This CDR3 is 13 amino acids long. The germline CDR1 and CDR2 sequences are MGHDK and SYGVNS. With 6 bases removed from V and 0 bases from J, the gap between germline ends came to 7 bases.